The rows below give T cell receptor beta chains drawn from one sample of a study of regulatory T cells in long-lasting Graves disease. One entry per CDR3 protein, called by TCRdb with MiXCR from the multiplex PCR reads. The sample records roughly 700,000 distinct CDR3 sequences, 25% to 35% being singletons. Sequencing was performed on peripheral blood mononuclear cells (PBMCs), taken when the disease was refractory, from a patient treated with antithyroid drugs. These receptors all stem from a female donor with Graves disease. CDR3s leave out the opening cysteine and the closing phenylalanine or tryptophan. Each record gives: V gene, J gene, CDR3 protein.

v_gene: TRBV6-1; j_gene: TRBJ2-5; CDR3aa: ASSRQGKETQY
v_gene: TRBV2; j_gene: TRBJ1-2; CDR3aa: ASSALNRGPYGYT
v_gene: TRBV12-3/TRBV12-4; j_gene: TRBJ1-1; CDR3aa: ASSTGQDNTEAF
v_gene: TRBV29-1; j_gene: TRBJ2-7; CDR3aa: SVDAGSEQY
v_gene: TRBV12-3/TRBV12-4; j_gene: TRBJ1-1; CDR3aa: ASIQGAENTEAF
v_gene: TRBV28; j_gene: TRBJ1-2; CDR3aa: ASSWGEAYGYT
v_gene: TRBV20-1; j_gene: TRBJ1-2; CDR3aa: SATTIERRGYT
v_gene: TRBV10-2; j_gene: TRBJ2-7; CDR3aa: ASSESWGLADPYEQY
v_gene: TRBV6-5; j_gene: TRBJ2-5; CDR3aa: ASSHSAGRETQY
v_gene: TRBV3-1; j_gene: TRBJ1-2; CDR3aa: ASSQEYSYYGYI
v_gene: TRBV7-9; j_gene: TRBJ2-7; CDR3aa: ASSPLGQDYEQY
v_gene: TRBV5-1; j_gene: TRBJ1-4; CDR3aa: ASTLDSPGTNEKLF
v_gene: TRBV7-3; j_gene: TRBJ2-6; CDR3aa: ASSPQTYRAGANVLT
v_gene: TRBV6-2/TRBV6-3; j_gene: TRBJ2-7; CDR3aa: VSSSGAYYEQY
v_gene: TRBV6-5; j_gene: TRBJ2-2; CDR3aa: ASSSLTRRYTGELF
v_gene: TRBV12-3/TRBV12-4; j_gene: TRBJ1-4; CDR3aa: ASSMFGANEKLF
v_gene: TRBV10-1; j_gene: TRBJ2-7; CDR3aa: ASSEDRIEGEQY
v_gene: TRBV27; j_gene: TRBJ1-4; CDR3aa: ASRDRRREKLF
v_gene: TRBV19; j_gene: TRBJ1-1; CDR3aa: ASSRQTITEAF
v_gene: TRBV6-1; j_gene: TRBJ2-7; CDR3aa: ASGRTGGNEQY
v_gene: TRBV6-5; j_gene: TRBJ1-1; CDR3aa: ASSYFSGWGGPTEAF
v_gene: TRBV15; j_gene: TRBJ2-5; CDR3aa: ATSRVGQQETQY
v_gene: TRBV20-1; j_gene: TRBJ1-2; CDR3aa: SGDSTGTTNGYT
v_gene: TRBV30; j_gene: TRBJ1-2; CDR3aa: AWSPTGSRGYT
v_gene: TRBV5-4; j_gene: TRBJ1-6; CDR3aa: ASSLAVIGSNSPLH
v_gene: TRBV6-2/TRBV6-3; j_gene: TRBJ2-2; CDR3aa: ASSYSDRGPGELF
v_gene: TRBV6-4; j_gene: TRBJ1-1; CDR3aa: ASSDSRNGRTEAF
v_gene: TRBV6-1; j_gene: TRBJ2-7; CDR3aa: ASSESGSGRTSGSQRGYEQY
v_gene: TRBV30; j_gene: TRBJ2-7; CDR3aa: AWTQTSGRTYEQY
v_gene: TRBV28; j_gene: TRBJ1-5; CDR3aa: ASRTGNNQPQH
v_gene: TRBV12-3/TRBV12-4; j_gene: TRBJ1-2; CDR3aa: ASSLFSGNYGYT
v_gene: TRBV15; j_gene: TRBJ1-2; CDR3aa: ATSRDSGPFGYGYT
v_gene: TRBV6-1; j_gene: TRBJ1-2; CDR3aa: ASSEIVGLNYGYT
v_gene: TRBV7-4; j_gene: TRBJ2-5; CDR3aa: ASSLYPGSAETQY
v_gene: TRBV11-3; j_gene: TRBJ2-5; CDR3aa: ASSAPSQETQY
v_gene: TRBV28; j_gene: TRBJ1-5; CDR3aa: ASSIPGNQPQH
v_gene: TRBV6-5; j_gene: TRBJ2-4; CDR3aa: ASSYRVRGAKNIQY
v_gene: TRBV28; j_gene: TRBJ2-1; CDR3aa: AAGGTESVAYNEQF
v_gene: TRBV6-1; j_gene: TRBJ1-1; CDR3aa: ASSRGDAEAF
v_gene: TRBV5-1; j_gene: TRBJ2-7; CDR3aa: ASSGTGFPHYEQY